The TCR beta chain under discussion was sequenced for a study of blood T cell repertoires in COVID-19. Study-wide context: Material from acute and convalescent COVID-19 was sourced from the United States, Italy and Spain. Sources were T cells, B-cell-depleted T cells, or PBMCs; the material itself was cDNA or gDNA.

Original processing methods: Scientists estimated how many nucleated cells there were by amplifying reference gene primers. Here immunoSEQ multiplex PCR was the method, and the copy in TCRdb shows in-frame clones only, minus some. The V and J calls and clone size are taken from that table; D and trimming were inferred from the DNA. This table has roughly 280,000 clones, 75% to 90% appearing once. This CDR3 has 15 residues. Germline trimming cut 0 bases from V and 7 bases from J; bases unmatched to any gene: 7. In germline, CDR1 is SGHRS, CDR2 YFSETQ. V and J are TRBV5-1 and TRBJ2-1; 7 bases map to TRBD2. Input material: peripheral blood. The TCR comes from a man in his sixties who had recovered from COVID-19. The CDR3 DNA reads TGCGCCAGCAGCTTGGTGGCTAGCGGAATGAATGAGCAGTTCTTC. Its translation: CASSLVASGMNEQFF. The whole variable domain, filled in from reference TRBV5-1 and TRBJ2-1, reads KAGVTQTPRYLIKTRGQQVTLSCSPISGHRSVSWYQQTPGQGLQFLFEYFSETQRNKGNFPGRFSGRQFSNSRSEMNVSTLELGDSALYLCASSLVASGMNEQFFGPGTRLTVL.